The 19 T cell receptor beta chains given below trace back to one sample, sequenced in a study of radiation and T cells in renal cell carcinoma. The assay was immunoSEQ multiplex PCR, and TCRdb's table has in-frame clones only and misses some. Altogether some 76,000 clones are present, roughly 82% being singletons, with the ten largest covering 5.8%. Time point noted: blood 2 weeks post-SBRT. Treatment described: 15 Gy SBRT to primary tumor, nephrectomy 4 weeks later. The material sequenced was blood, taken from a patient whose treatment included radiotherapy and nephrectomy. These receptors originate from a man aged 55 to 70 with renal cell carcinoma.

This clone has more than one count but fewer than ten. This sequence joins TRBV28 and TRBJ2-3; TRBD1 matches 9 bases. There are 17 residues in the CDR3. V trimming: 6 bases; J trimming: 3 bases; junction bases outside the gene matches: 13. CDR1 MDHEN and CDR2 SYDVKM come from the germline V gene. The CDR3 loop is CASSPSTGGVGTDTQYF. CDR3 in DNA: TGTGCCAGCAGCCCTTCTACAGGGGGCGTTGGAACAGATACGCAGTATTTT.

The chain carries TRBV14 and TRBJ1-1; 8 bases line up with TRBD1. J gave up 4 bases and V 2 bases, and 3 bases lay outside the gene matches. The CDR3 contains 14 residues. Germline V gene data show CDR1 as SGHDN and CDR2 as FVKESK. The CDR3 coding sequence is TGTGCCAGCAGCCAACAGGGGGCCGGCACTGAAGCTTTCTTT. Its protein product is CASSQQGAGTEAFF.

This chain joins TRBV11-3 and TRBJ2-3, with D maybe TRBD2 (6 bases). Germline V CDR1 and CDR2: SGHNT, YENEEA. Trimming cost V 2 bases and J 0 bases, with 9 bases left between them. The CDR3 contains 15 residues. CDR3 DNA sequence: TGTGCCAGCAGCTTACGAGCGGGTAGCACAGATACGCAGTATTTT. Amino acids: CASSLRAGSTDTQYF. Full variable domain (missing parts from reference TRBV11-3 and TRBJ2-3): EAGVVQSPRYKIIEKKQPVAFWCNPISGHNTLYWYLQNLGQGPELLIRYENEEAVDDSQLPKDRFSAERLKGVDSTLKIQPAELGDSAVYLCASSLRAGSTDTQYFGPGTRLTVL.

This chain connects TRBV7-3 to TRBJ2-7; TRBD2 matches 7 bases. From germline, CDR1 is SGHTA and CDR2 FQGTGA. The CDR3 is 14 amino acids. Losses at the gene ends were 0 bases for V and 4 bases for J; bases not matched to a gene: 3. The CDR3 loop reads CASSLTGEGYEQYF. The CDR3 bases are TGTGCCAGCAGCTTAACAGGGGAGGGTTACGAGCAGTACTTC.

This chain uses TRBV4-3 with TRBJ2-2; 9 nucleotides align to TRBD2. The V and J ends lost 0 bases and 0 bases, in that order; junction bases with no gene match: 2. Germline V gene data show CDR1 as LGHNA and CDR2 as YSLEER. CDR3 length: 17 residues. The CDR3 DNA reads as TGCGCCAGCAGCCAAGATCGACTAGCGGCGAACACCGGGGAGCTGTTTTTT. This codes for CASSQDRLAANTGELFF.

This rearrangement joins TRBV25-1 to TRBJ2-6, with TRBD1 matching 9 bases. The CDR3 covers 17 residues. The V segment lost 11 bases and the J segment 0 bases; nucleotides outside the gene matches: 11. Germline lookup yields CDR1 MGHDK and CDR2 SYGVNS. As DNA, the CDR3 is TGTGCCCACACGCCGGACAGGGGAAGCTCTGGGGCCAACGTCCTGACTTTC. It codes for CAHTPDRGSSGANVLTF.

The rearrangement links TRBV18 to TRBJ1-1; D unresolved. The CDR3 contains 15 residues. Trimming took 2 bases from V and 1 from J, leaving 11 bases between them. Germline CDR1 and CDR2: KGHSH and LQKENI. CDR3 nucleotide sequence: TGTGCCAGCTCACCAAGGTCCGGGCAGAACACTGAAGCTTTCTTT. It codes for CASSPRSGQNTEAFF.

The chain couples TRBV18 to TRBJ1-2; D is unresolved. Germline values: CDR1 KGHSH, CDR2 LQKENI. V lost 1 base and J 0 bases, leaving 12 bases between the germline ends. The CDR3 runs to 16 residues. CDR3 nucleotides: TGTGCCAGCTCACCACTACAGAAATTAGCTAACTATGGCTACACCTTC. The encoded protein is CASSPLQKLANYGYTF. Complete variable domain (other parts from reference TRBV18 and TRBJ1-2): NAGVMQNPRHLVRRRGQEARLRCSPMKGHSHVYWYRQLPEEGLKFMVYLQKENIIDESGMPKERFSAEFPKEGPSILRIQQVVRGDSAAYFCASSPLQKLANYGYTFGSGTRLTVV.

V and J are TRBV27 and TRBJ2-7; D is undetermined. The length of the CDR3 is 13 residues. V dropped 2 bases and J dropped 2 bases, with 7 bases sitting between them. Germline loops: CDR1 MNHEY, CDR2 SMNVEV (reference sequence). CDR3 protein: CASSLRDTYEQYF. The DNA of the CDR3 is TGTGCCAGCAGTTTAAGGGATACCTACGAGCAGTACTTC.

The V gene is TRBV5-5, the J gene TRBJ1-3, with D perhaps matching TRBD1 (6 bases). The length of the CDR3 is 15 residues. The V gene's germline CDR1 is SGHKS and CDR2 YYEKEE (reference sequence). Trimming took off 0 bases at V and 4 bases at J, with 11 bases between the two ends. The CDR3 DNA sequence: TGTGCCAGCAGCTTGGTGGGGGCGCGGGGAAACACCATATATTTT. It translates to CASSLVGARGNTIYF.

The sample holds a few counts of this clone. The chain joins TRBV19 to TRBJ2-3; D remains unclear. The V end lost 4 bases, the J end lost 2 bases, and 4 bases lay between the germline ends. From germline, CDR1 is LNHDA and CDR2 SQIVND (reference sequence). CDR3 length: 12 amino acids. The CDR3 region is CASSTSTDTQYF. CDR3 sequence (DNA): TGTGCCAGTAGTACCTCCACAGATACGCAGTATTTT.

The table lists this clone with a count of one. V usage is TRBV29-1 and J usage is TRBJ2-7; 10 bases align to TRBD2. The CDR3 length is 16 residues. Germline loops: CDR1 SQVTM, CDR2 ANQGSEA. J was trimmed by 2 bases and V by 7 bases; bases with no gene match: 14. The CDR3 protein is CSATSSLAGVAYEQYF. The CDR3 DNA is TGCAGCGCCACTAGCAGCCTAGCGGGAGTGGCCTACGAGCAGTACTTC.

The chain employs TRBV11-2 and TRBJ2-1; possibly TRBD1 for D (6 bases). The CDR3 consists of 18 residues. Trimming took off 7 bases at V and 5 bases at J, with 27 bases between the two ends. Per germline, CDR1 SGHAT and CDR2 FQNNGV. The CDR3 protein is CASTPFLGTTGINNEQFF. As DNA, the CDR3 is TGTGCCAGCACCCCTTTTTTGGGGACAACCGGGATAAACAATGAGCAGTTCTTC.

The chain carries TRBV5-1 and TRBJ2-7, with TRBD2 as a possible D gene (6 bases). The germline V gene encodes CDR1 SGHRS and CDR2 YFSETQ. The CDR3 consists of 13 residues. With 0 bases removed from V and 6 bases from J, the gap between germline ends came to 10 bases. The CDR3 region is CASSLEAGFEQYF. CDR3 in DNA: TGCGCCAGCAGCTTGGAGGCGGGGTTCGAGCAGTACTTC. Full variable domain (missing parts from reference TRBV5-1 and TRBJ2-7): KAGVTQTPRYLIKTRGQQVTLSCSPISGHRSVSWYQQTPGQGLQFLFEYFSETQRNKGNFPGRFSGRQFSNSRSEMNVSTLELGDSALYLCASSLEAGFEQYFGPGTRLTVT.

The chain is built from TRBV19 and TRBJ1-4; D is uncertain. Trimming left V 7 bases short and J 4 bases short, with 7 bases between. Germline V gives CDR1 LNHDA, CDR2 SQIVND (reference sequence). The CDR3 has 12 amino acids. CDR3 nucleotide sequence: TGTGCCAGTACACGGGTTAATGAAAAACTGTTTTTT. Translated, it gives CASTRVNEKLFF.

The rearrangement links TRBV7-2 to TRBJ2-7, with TRBD2 matching 16 bases. Germline CDR1 SGHTA, CDR2 FQGNSA. The CDR3 length is 17 residues. V was pared by 4 bases and J by 1 base, with 4 bases of the junction left unmatched. The CDR3 coding sequence is TGTGCCAGCAGCTCGGGGACTAGCGGGAGGGTTTCCTACGAGCAGTACTTC. Its translation is CASSSGTSGRVSYEQYF.

This rearrangement joins TRBV7-3 to TRBJ2-6; TRBD1 matches 8 bases. The CDR3 sequence is 17 residues long. Germline CDR1 is SGHTA and CDR2 is FQGTGA. V was clipped by 6 bases and J by 0 bases; unmatched bases: 7. CDR3 protein: CASSRDRYSSGANVLTF. The CDR3 DNA follows: TGTGCCAGCAGTCGGGACAGGTACAGCTCTGGGGCCAACGTCCTGACTTTC.

The rearrangement links TRBV19 to TRBJ1-1; D unresolved. This CDR3 comprises 13 residues. CDR1 is LNHDA and CDR2 is SQIVND in the germline V gene (reference sequence). Trimming stripped 7 bases from V and 5 bases from J, with 14 bases between. CDR3 DNA: TGTGCCAGTACCCAAATAGGGAGGACTGAAGCTTTCTTT. Encoded protein: CASTQIGRTEAFF.

V and J are TRBV28 and TRBJ2-1; D assignment may be TRBD1 or TRBD2 (6 bases each). V dropped 5 bases and J dropped 4 bases, with 24 bases sitting between them. Germline V gene lookup returns CDR1 MDHEN and CDR2 SYDVKM. CDR3 length equals 18 residues. For the CDR3, the DNA is TGTGCCAGCAGTCCCCTTAAGGGCGGGATAGGGGGATACAATGAGCAGTTCTTC. Its translation: CASSPLKGGIGGYNEQFF.